The 9 T cell receptor beta chains in this list originate from one sample, sequenced in a study of CD8 T cells in Susac syndrome. cDNA came from roughly 0.53 to 1 ug RNA primed by random hexamers. Each CDR3 protein is one row after TCRdb ran MiXCR on the immunoSEQ multiplex PCR reads. The sample has 140,000 or so distinct CDR3 sequences, roughly 95% seen once. Sequencing input: CD4+ T cells from PBMCs. These receptor sequences come from a human donor with multiple sclerosis.

CDR3 bases: TGTGCCAGCAGTTTAACTCCTAGGCGGATACCAACTAATGAAAAACTGTTTTTT. Amino acids: CASSLTPRRIPTNEKLFF. The rearrangement joins TRBV12-3 or TRBV12-4 to TRBJ1-4; D is ambiguous. The CDR3 is 18 residues long. V was trimmed by 2 bases and J by 0 bases, leaving 16 bases between them.

The chain carries TRBV9 and TRBJ2-2; D call uncertain. The CDR3 spans 13 residues. V dropped 0 bases and J dropped 7 bases, with 7 bases sitting between them. CDR1 and CDR2 from the germline V gene are SGDLS and YYNGEE. The CDR3 region has the DNA TGTGCCAGCAGCGTAGGGGAATTCGGGGAGCTGTTTTTT. Encoded protein: CASSVGEFGELFF.

In regard to this clonotype: One end of the junction is discordant with germline, which a read error may explain. The chain employs TRBV27 and TRBJ1-5; tentatively, D is TRBD1 (6 bases). Germline-derived CDR1 and CDR2 are MNHEY and SMNVEV (reference sequence). The CDR3 is made up of 15 amino acids. The CDR3 protein is CATSPTGTGNQPQHF. The CDR3 DNA sequence: TGTGCCACCAGTCCTACAGGGACGGGCAATCAGCCCCAGCATTTT.

This chain joins TRBV18 and TRBJ2-2; 9 bases are shared with TRBD1. Germline assignment: CDR1 KGHSH and CDR2 LQKENI. Losses at the gene ends were 4 bases for V and 4 bases for J; bases not matched to a gene: 1. The CDR3 spans 14 residues. CDR3 sequence (DNA): TGTGCCAGCTCACGGGGACAGGGCACCGGGGAGCTGTTTTTT. Amino acid sequence: CASSRGQGTGELFF.

The rearrangement uses TRBV15 and TRBJ2-1; weak D call: TRBD1 (5 bases). CDR1 and CDR2 from the germline V gene are LNHNV and YYDKDF (reference sequence). Trimming removed 0 bases from V and 6 bases from J, with 9 bases in between. This CDR3 has 14 residues. CDR3 residues: CATSRDRDFNEQFF. Written as DNA, the CDR3 is TGTGCCACCAGCAGAGACAGGGATTTCAATGAGCAGTTCTTC.

This chain joins TRBV30 and TRBJ2-3; D gene ambiguous. The CDR3 loop spans 14 amino acids. In germline, CDR1 is GTSNPN, CDR2 SVGIG (reference sequence). The V gene lost 1 base and the J gene lost 4 bases, with 12 bases spanning the gap. The CDR3 region has the DNA TGTGCCTGGAGTGCTCGTGTCCCCCCAGATACGCAGTATTTT. This gives the protein CAWSARVPPDTQYF.

The V gene is TRBV9, the J gene TRBJ2-6, with TRBD1 identical over 10 bases. Germline V gene data show CDR1 as SGDLS and CDR2 as YYNGEE. The CDR3 has 17 residues. The J segment lost 0 bases and the V segment lost 5 bases, leaving 5 bases of the junction unmatched. The CDR3 reads CASRPGQGYSGANVLTF. The CDR3 region has the DNA TGTGCCAGCAGACCGGGACAGGGGTACTCTGGGGCCAACGTCCTGACTTTC.

The V gene is TRBV7-2, the J gene TRBJ2-7, with D possibly being TRBD2 (6 bases). Germline CDR1 is SGHTA and CDR2 is FQGNSA. CDR3 length equals 16 residues. V lost 0 bases to trimming and J lost 7 bases, with 19 bases between them. The CDR3 here is CASSLAGTGGGGEQYF. CDR3 nucleotides: TGTGCCAGCAGCTTAGCGGGGACTGGAGGAGGAGGTGAGCAGTACTTC.

The chain links TRBV4-3 to TRBJ1-5; 12 nucleotides agree with TRBD1. In germline, CDR1 is LGHNA, CDR2 YSLEER. The CDR3 has 18 residues. Germline trimming cut 0 bases from V and 3 bases from J; bases unmatched to any gene: 6. The CDR3 sequence is CASSQDAGQGANNQPQHF. The DNA for the CDR3 is TGCGCCAGCAGCCAAGATGCGGGACAGGGGGCGAACAATCAGCCCCAGCATTTT.